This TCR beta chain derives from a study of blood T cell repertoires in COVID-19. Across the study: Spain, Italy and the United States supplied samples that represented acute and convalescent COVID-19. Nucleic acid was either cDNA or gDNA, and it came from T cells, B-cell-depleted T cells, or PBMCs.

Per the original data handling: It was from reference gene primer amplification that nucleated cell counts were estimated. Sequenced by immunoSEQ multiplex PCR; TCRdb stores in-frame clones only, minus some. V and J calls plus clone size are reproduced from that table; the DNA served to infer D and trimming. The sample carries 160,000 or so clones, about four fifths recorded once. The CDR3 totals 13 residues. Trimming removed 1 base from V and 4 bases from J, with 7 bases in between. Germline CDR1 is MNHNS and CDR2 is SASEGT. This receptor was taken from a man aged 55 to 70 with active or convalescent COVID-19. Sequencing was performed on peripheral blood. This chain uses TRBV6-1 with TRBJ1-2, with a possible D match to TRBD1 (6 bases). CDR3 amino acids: CASSEGTVYGYTF. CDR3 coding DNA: TGTGCCAGCAGTGAAGGGACAGTCTATGGCTACACCTTC.